The clone carrying this T cell receptor (beta chain) has ten or more counts. Read data end 3 residues before the CDR3 end; the end is taken from the germline J gene. This sample stems from a study of T cell clonality in common variable immunodeficiency. Both groups were predominantly of Caucasian heritage. TCRdb keeps only in-frame clones here, not all; method: immunoSEQ multiplex PCR. Sampling found some 50,000 clones, none seen once. The CDR3 spans 14 residues. CDR1 and CDR2 from the germline V gene are SGHNT and YYREEE (reference sequence). After removal of 4 bases from V and 0 bases from J, the junction contained 3 bases not matched to a gene.

The rearrangement uses TRBV5-4 and TRBJ2-7; 8 nucleotides align to TRBD1. The sequence was obtained from a person aged 18 to 69 in good health. Sample: peripheral blood mononuclear cells. This CDR3 is CASSSDRGSYEQYF. The covered CDR3 bases are TGTGCCAGCAGCAGCGACAGGGGCTCCTACGAG.